This TCR beta chain was sequenced for a study of cytomegalovirus exposure and HLA in healthy donors. Study details: A later analysis reported the 100 to 150 validation repertoires used the same platform as the approximately 670 first-cohort repertoires.

Germline values: CDR1 MGHDK, CDR2 SYGVNS. V gave up 4 bases and J gave up 1 base, with 10 bases separating them. The CDR3 is made up of 14 amino acids. Assay: immunoSEQ multiplex PCR; the TCRdb copy retains only in-frame clones and omits some. The table has approximately 260,000 clones, approximately 84% seen once. The study's findings and limits: It was about 150 TCR beta chains that were listed as cytomegalovirus-associated.

For this clone: Its antigen is unidentified.

This clonotype was sampled from a woman aged 25-40 years in good health and CMV-seropositive. This chain joins TRBV25-1 and TRBJ1-1, with a tentative D call TRBD1 (6 bases). The sequenced sample consisted of PBMCs. The chain's CDR3 is CASSAPQGNTEAFF. The DNA for the CDR3 is TGTGCCAGCAGTGCCCCACAGGGGAACACTGAAGCTTTCTTT. The full variable domain, completed using reference TRBV25-1 and TRBJ1-1, is EADIYQTPRYLVIGTGKKITLECSQTMGHDKMYWYQQDPGMELHLIHYSYGVNSTEKGDLSSESTVSRIRTEHFPLTLESARPSHTSQYLCASSAPQGNTEAFFGQGTRLTVV.